Listed below are T cell receptor beta chains from one sample, sequenced in a study of blood T cell repertoires in COVID-19. The method was immunoSEQ multiplex PCR; TCRdb's version includes in-frame clones alone and lacks a portion of them. Here the sample spans around 67,000 clones, about 90% being singletons. The sequencing input was peripheral blood. The receptors stem from a man over 45 with active COVID-19. The CDR3 runs from the conserved cysteine through the conserved F or W.

j_gene	v_gene	CDR3aa
TRBJ1-5	TRBV7-2	CASSLGTGDYSNQPQHF
TRBJ1-2	TRBV6-1	CASSEAGQAGLYGYTF
TRBJ2-7	TRBV7-2	CASSLGSGTSRYEQYF
TRBJ1-1	TRBV27	CASSFRGGTEAFF
TRBJ1-6	TRBV18	CASSPGGTPGIPLHF
TRBJ1-6	TRBV5-1	CASSSRQGDSPLHF
TRBJ2-3	TRBV6-2/TRBV6-3	CASSYGLAGGTDTQYF
TRBJ2-7	TRBV18	CASSPATPGAGHEQYF
TRBJ2-1	TRBV29-1	CSVEIQTPYNEQFF
TRBJ2-1	TRBV1	CTSSPKRVQRGDPYNEQFF
TRBJ2-6	TRBV6-5	CASSYSGGWGANVLTF
TRBJ2-1	TRBV9	CASSVELAGAGSEQFF
TRBJ2-7	TRBV18	CASSPAAAGYEQYF
TRBJ1-1	TRBV19	CASSSTGGGTEAFF
TRBJ2-5	TRBV6-2/TRBV6-3	CASSDRAKAGTTQYF
TRBJ2-7	TRBV7-9	CASSTGQGFTGEQYF
TRBJ1-2	TRBV6-5	CASSSTGVWNYGYTF
TRBJ1-5	TRBV2	CASSGTGGNQPQHF
TRBJ1-1	TRBV6-5	CASMLQANTEAFF
TRBJ1-2	TRBV6-1	CASSEGGTGYGYTF
TRBJ1-4	TRBV7-9	CASSLLQDRYEKLFF
TRBJ1-2	TRBV10-3	CAISEPTDSRNYGYTF
TRBJ1-3	TRBV28	CASSWGQGAENTIYF
TRBJ2-7	TRBV5-1	CASSSYGQYYEQYF
TRBJ1-2	TRBV29-1	CSVGAGGGSNGYTF
TRBJ2-5	TRBV29-1	CSVEFRSEETQYF
TRBJ1-2	TRBV28	CASSPGQGRGYTF
TRBJ1-2	TRBV28	CASSLGQGKAYGYTF
TRBJ2-1	TRBV27	CASSLQAISSYNEQFF
TRBJ2-7	TRBV21-1	CASSKARISAGTSGSSYEQYF
TRBJ1-5	TRBV2	CASSGDRVQPQHF